Here is one T cell receptor (beta chain) with its context. Its cognate antigen is unknown. The data stem from a study of cytomegalovirus exposure and HLA in healthy donors. The data were produced by immunoSEQ multiplex PCR, yet TCRdb's version contains in-frame clones alone and is incomplete. This repertoire shows a few hundred thousand clones, approximately 90% found once; its top ten account for roughly 0.8%. V lost 4 bases, J lost 1 base, and 8 bases stayed unmatched. The germline gives CDR1 SGHTA, CDR2 FQGNSA. The CDR3 covers 16 residues. Regarding the study as a whole: Cytomegalovirus-associated TCR beta chains were listed, numbering under 200.

The clonotype comes from a woman aged 18-29 years in good health and CMV-seronegative. The V and J genes are TRBV7-2 and TRBJ2-3; 7 nucleotides match TRBD1. Sequencing used PBMCs. CDR3 amino acids: CASSYVSGGGTDTQYF. DNA for the CDR3: TGTGCCAGCAGCTACGTCTCAGGGGGTGGCACAGATACGCAGTATTTT. The whole variable domain, remainder taken from reference TRBV7-2 and TRBJ2-3, is GAGVSQSPSNKVTEKGKDVELRCDPISGHTALYWYRQSLGQGLEFLIYFQGNSAPDKSGLPSDRFSAERTGGSVSTLTIQRTQQEDSAVYLCASSYVSGGGTDTQYFGPGTRLTVL.